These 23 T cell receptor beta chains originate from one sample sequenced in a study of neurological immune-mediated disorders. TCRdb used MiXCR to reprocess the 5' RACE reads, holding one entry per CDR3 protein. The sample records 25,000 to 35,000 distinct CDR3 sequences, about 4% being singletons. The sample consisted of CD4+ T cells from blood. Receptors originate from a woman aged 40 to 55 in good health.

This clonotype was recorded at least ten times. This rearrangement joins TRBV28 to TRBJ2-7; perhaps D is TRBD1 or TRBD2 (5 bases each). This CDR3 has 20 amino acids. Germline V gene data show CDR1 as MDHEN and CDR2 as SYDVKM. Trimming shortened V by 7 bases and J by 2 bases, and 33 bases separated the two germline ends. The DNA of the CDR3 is TGTGCCAGCACGGGACCATCGGGGAGACGGTTTGGACTCCTAACCTACGAGCAGTACTTC. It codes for CASTGPSGRRFGLLTYEQYF.

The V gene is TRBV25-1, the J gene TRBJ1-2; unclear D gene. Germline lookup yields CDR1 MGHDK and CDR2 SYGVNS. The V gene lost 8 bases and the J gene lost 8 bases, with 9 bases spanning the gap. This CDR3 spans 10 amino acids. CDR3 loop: CASPESGYTF. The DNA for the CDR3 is TGTGCCAGCCCCGAATCGGGCTACACCTTC.

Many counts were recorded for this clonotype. The CDR3 coding sequence is TGTGCCAGCAGCTCAGTGAAGGGACAGGGTTTCTACGAGCAGTACTTC. It is translated as CASSSVKGQGFYEQYF. This chain connects TRBV7-2 to TRBJ2-7; 9 bases agree with TRBD1. V shed 4 bases and J 3 bases; nucleotides not matched to a gene: 10. The CDR3 contains 16 residues. CDR1 is SGHTA, CDR2 FQGNSA, per germline.

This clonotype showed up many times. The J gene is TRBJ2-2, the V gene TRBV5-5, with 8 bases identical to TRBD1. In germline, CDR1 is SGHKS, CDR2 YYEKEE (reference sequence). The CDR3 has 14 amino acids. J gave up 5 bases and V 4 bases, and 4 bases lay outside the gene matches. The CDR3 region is CASSKDRVTGELFF. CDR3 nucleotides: TGTGCCAGCAGCAAGGACAGGGTTACCGGGGAGCTGTTTTTT. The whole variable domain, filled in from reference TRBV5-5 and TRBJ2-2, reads DAGVTQSPTHLIKTRGQQVTLRCSPISGHKSVSWYQQVLGQGPQFIFQYYEKEERGRGNFPDRFSARQFPNYSSELNVNALLLGDSALYLCASSKDRVTGELFFGEGSRLTVL.

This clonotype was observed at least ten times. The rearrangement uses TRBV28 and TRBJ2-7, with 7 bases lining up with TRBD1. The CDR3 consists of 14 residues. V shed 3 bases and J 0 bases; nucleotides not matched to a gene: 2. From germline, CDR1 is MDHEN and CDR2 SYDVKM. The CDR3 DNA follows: TGTGCCAGCAGTTTGACAGGGATCTCCTACGAGCAGTACTTC. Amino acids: CASSLTGISYEQYF. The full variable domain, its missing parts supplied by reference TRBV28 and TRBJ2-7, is DVKVTQSSRYLVKRTGEKVFLECVQDMDHENMFWYRQDPGLGLRLIYFSYDVKMKEKGDIPEGYSVSREKKERFSLILESASTNQTSMYLCASSLTGISYEQYFGPGTRLTVT.

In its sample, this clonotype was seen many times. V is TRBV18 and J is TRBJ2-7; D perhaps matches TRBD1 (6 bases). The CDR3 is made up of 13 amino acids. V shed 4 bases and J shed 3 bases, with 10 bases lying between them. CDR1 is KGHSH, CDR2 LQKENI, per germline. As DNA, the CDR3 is TGTGCCAGCTCACGGGACAAAAACTACGAGCAGTACTTC. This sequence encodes CASSRDKNYEQYF.

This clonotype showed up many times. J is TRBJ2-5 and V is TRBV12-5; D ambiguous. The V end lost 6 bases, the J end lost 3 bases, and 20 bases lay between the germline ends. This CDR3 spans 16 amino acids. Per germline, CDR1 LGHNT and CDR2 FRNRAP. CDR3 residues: CASGPPSMDGKETQYF. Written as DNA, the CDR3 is TGTGCTAGTGGACCCCCCTCGATGGACGGAAAAGAGACCCAGTACTTC.

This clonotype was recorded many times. As DNA, the CDR3 is TGTGCCAGCAGTGAATTCAGGGGAGGCGACACTGAAGCTTTCTTT. Translating it yields CASSEFRGGDTEAFF. The chain recombines TRBV25-1 with TRBJ1-1; weak D call: TRBD1 (6 bases). The germline gives CDR1 MGHDK, CDR2 SYGVNS. The V end was cut by 1 base, the J end by 3 bases, with 12 bases between. The CDR3 sequence is 15 residues long.

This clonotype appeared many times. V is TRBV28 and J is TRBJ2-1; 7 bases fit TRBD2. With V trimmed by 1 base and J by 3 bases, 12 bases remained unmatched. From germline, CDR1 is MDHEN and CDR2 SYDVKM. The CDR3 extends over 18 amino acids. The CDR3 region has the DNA TGTGCCAGCAGTTTATTGGTCTTTACCGCTAGCGGCTACAATGAGCAGTTCTTC. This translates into CASSLLVFTASGYNEQFF.

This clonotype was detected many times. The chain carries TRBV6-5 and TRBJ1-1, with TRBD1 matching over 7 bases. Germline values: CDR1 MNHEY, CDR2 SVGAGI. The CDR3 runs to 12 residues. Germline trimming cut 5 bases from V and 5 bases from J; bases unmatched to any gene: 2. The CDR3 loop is CASSTGVTEAFF. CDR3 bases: TGTGCCAGCAGTACAGGGGTTACTGAAGCTTTCTTT.

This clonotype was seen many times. CDR3 sequence: CSSGTNPGYTF. The CDR3 DNA sequence: TGCAGTTCCGGGACAAACCCGGGCTACACCTTC. The chain links TRBV20-1 to TRBJ1-2; D possibly corresponds to TRBD1 (6 bases). The germline V gene encodes CDR1 DFQATT and CDR2 SNEGSKA (reference sequence). The CDR3 runs 11 residues. V was clipped by 8 bases and J by 8 bases, with 15 bases between them.

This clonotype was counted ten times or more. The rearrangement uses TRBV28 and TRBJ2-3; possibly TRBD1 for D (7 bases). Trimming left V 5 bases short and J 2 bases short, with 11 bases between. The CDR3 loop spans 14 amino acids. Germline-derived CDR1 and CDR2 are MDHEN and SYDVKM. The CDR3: CASSTGDFTDTQYF. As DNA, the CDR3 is TGTGCCAGCAGTACAGGGGACTTCACAGATACGCAGTATTTT.

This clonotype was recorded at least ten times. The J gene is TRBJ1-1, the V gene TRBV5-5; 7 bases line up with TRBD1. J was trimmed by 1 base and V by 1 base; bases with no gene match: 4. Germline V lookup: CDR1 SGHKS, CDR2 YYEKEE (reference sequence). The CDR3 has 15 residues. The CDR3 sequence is CASSLSAGGNTEAFF. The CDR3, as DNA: TGTGCCAGCAGCTTGAGTGCAGGGGGGAACACTGAAGCTTTCTTT.

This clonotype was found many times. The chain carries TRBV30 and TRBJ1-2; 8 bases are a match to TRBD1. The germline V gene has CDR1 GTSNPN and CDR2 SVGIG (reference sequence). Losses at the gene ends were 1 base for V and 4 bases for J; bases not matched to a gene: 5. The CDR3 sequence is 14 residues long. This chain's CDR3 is CAWSAGGAGYGYTF. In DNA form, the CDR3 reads TGTGCCTGGAGTGCAGGGGGCGCAGGCTATGGCTACACCTTC.

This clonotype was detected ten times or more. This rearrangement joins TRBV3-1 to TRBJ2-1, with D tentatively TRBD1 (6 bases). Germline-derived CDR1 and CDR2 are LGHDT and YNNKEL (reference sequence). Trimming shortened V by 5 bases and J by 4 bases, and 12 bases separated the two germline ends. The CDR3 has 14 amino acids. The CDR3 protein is CASSTGQPYNEQFF. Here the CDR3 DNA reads TGTGCCAGCAGCACGGGACAACCATACAATGAGCAGTTCTTC.

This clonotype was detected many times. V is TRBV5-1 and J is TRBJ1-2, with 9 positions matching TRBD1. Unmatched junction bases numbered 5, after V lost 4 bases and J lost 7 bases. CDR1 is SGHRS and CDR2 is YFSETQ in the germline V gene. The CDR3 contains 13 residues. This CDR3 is CASSGQGWSGYTF. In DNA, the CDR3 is TGCGCCAGCAGCGGACAGGGGTGGAGTGGCTACACCTTC.

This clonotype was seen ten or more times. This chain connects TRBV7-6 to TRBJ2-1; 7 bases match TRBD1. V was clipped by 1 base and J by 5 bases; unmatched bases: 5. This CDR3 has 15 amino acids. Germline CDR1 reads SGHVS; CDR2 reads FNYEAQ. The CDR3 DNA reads TGTGCCAGCAGCTTAGAGACAGGGCTTGACAATGAGCAGTTCTTC. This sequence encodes CASSLETGLDNEQFF. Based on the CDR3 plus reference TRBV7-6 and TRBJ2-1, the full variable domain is GAGVSQSPRYKVTKRGQDVALRCDPISGHVSLYWYRQALGQGPEFLTYFNYEAQQDKSGLPNDRFSAERPEGSISTLTIQRTEQRDSAMYRCASSLETGLDNEQFFGPGTRLTVL.

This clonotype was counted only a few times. The CDR3 sequence is CASSPRGQRGYYNEQFF. CDR3 coding DNA: TGTGCCAGCAGCCCCAGGGGACAGCGGGGGTATTACAATGAGCAGTTCTTC. This chain connects TRBV3-1 to TRBJ2-1; possibly TRBD2 for D (8 bases). Germline V gene lookup returns CDR1 LGHDT and CDR2 YNNKEL (reference sequence). V gave up 4 bases and J gave up 4 bases, with 20 bases separating them. The CDR3 runs 17 residues.

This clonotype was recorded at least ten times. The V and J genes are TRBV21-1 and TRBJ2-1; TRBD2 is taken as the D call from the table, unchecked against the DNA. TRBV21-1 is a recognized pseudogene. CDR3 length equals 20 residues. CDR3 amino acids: CASSKSASGRVQSSYNEQFF. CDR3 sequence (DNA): TGTGCCAGCAGCAAATCGGCTAGCGGGAGGGTCCAAAGCTCCTACAATGAGCAGTTCTTC.

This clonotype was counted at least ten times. This CDR3 reads CSAEWANYGYTF. The DNA for the CDR3 is TGCAGTGCCGAGTGGGCTAACTATGGCTACACCTTC. The rearrangement links TRBV20-1 to TRBJ1-2; D is undetermined. Germline-derived CDR1 and CDR2 are DFQATT and SNEGSKA (reference sequence). This CDR3 is built from 12 residues. Trimming took 6 bases from V and 0 from J, leaving 8 bases between them.

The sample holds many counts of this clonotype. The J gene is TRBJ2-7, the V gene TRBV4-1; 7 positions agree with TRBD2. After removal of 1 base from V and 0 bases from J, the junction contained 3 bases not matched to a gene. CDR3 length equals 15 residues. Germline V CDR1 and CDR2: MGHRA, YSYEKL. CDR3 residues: CASSQGASGSYEQYF. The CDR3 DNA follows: TGCGCCAGCAGCCAAGGGGCTAGCGGCTCCTACGAGCAGTACTTC.

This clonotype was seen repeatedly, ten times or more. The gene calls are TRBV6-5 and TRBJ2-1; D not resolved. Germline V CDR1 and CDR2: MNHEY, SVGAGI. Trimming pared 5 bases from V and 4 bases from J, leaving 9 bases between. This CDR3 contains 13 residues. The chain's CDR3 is CASSKTSYNEQFF. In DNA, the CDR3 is TGTGCCAGCAGTAAGACTTCTTACAATGAGCAGTTCTTC.

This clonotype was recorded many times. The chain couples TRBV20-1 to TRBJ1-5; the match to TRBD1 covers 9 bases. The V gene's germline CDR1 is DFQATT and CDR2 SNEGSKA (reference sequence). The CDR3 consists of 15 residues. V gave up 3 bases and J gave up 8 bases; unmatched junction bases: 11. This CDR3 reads CSASFRQGGGEPQHF. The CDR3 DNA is TGCAGTGCTAGCTTCCGACAGGGGGGCGGAGAGCCCCAGCATTTT.